The rows below give T cell receptor beta chains drawn from one sample of a study of CD8+CD57+ T cells in acquired aplastic anemia. MiXCR, run by TCRdb on the reads, gives a single entry per CDR3 protein. The repertoire holds about 180,000 distinct CDR3 sequences, with around half as singletons. What was sequenced was sorted CD4+, CD8+, or CD8+CD57+ T cells (not recorded which) from PBMCs. The receptor set was obtained from a human donor in good health. Each CDR3 is given with its conserved first and last residue. The order of the fields is V gene, D gene, clone size, J gene, CDR3 DNA, CDR3 protein. A D gene is named only where the DNA matches it firmly. Rows give clone size only sometimes, using once, few, many, or a class for an expanded clone.

v_gene: TRBV19; d_gene: NA; abundance: few; j_gene: TRBJ2-1; CDR3nt: TGTGCCAGTACCCCAAAGGGAAACCGCAATGAGCAGTTCTTC; CDR3aa: CASTPKGNRNEQFF
v_gene: TRBV11-1; d_gene: NA; abundance: NA; j_gene: TRBJ2-5; CDR3nt: TGTGCCAGCAGCTTAGCTGATAGCGCTCAAGAGACCCAGTACTTC; CDR3aa: CASSLADSAQETQYF
v_gene: TRBV4-1; d_gene: NA; abundance: many; j_gene: TRBJ1-2; CDR3nt: TGCGCCAGCAGCCAAGATGACATCCGAGGGGATGGCTACACCTTC; CDR3aa: CASSQDDIRGDGYTF
v_gene: TRBV2; d_gene: NA; abundance: many; j_gene: TRBJ1-1; CDR3nt: TGTGCCAGCAGTGGCGCGGCGGTAGCTTTCTTT; CDR3aa: CASSGAAVAFF
v_gene: TRBV18; d_gene: NA; abundance: few; j_gene: TRBJ1-2; CDR3nt: TGTGCCAGCTCACTGATACCTCCCGGGTCTAACTATGGCTACACCTTC; CDR3aa: CASSLIPPGSNYGYTF
v_gene: TRBV7-3; d_gene: NA; abundance: NA; j_gene: TRBJ2-2; CDR3nt: TGTGCCAGCAGCCTGGATCTGACGGACACCGGGGAGCTGTTTTTT; CDR3aa: CASSLDLTDTGELFF
v_gene: TRBV20-1; d_gene: NA; abundance: many; j_gene: TRBJ1-2; CDR3nt: TGCAGTGCTCTCAGGGAGAACTATGGCTACACCTTC; CDR3aa: CSALRENYGYTF
v_gene: TRBV11-3; d_gene: TRBD2; abundance: once; j_gene: TRBJ2-7; CDR3nt: TGTGCCAGCAGCTCGCTAGCGGGGCGCTACGAGCAGTACTTC; CDR3aa: CASSSLAGRYEQYF
v_gene: TRBV24-1; d_gene: TRBD1; abundance: NA; j_gene: TRBJ2-3; CDR3nt: TGTGCCACCAGTGACTCTGACAGGGGCAACGGGGATACGCAGTATTTT; CDR3aa: CATSDSDRGNGDTQYF
v_gene: TRBV7-2; d_gene: NA; abundance: NA; j_gene: TRBJ2-5; CDR3nt: TGTGCCAGCAGCTTAGGGAGAGGTTCAGAGACCCAGTACTTC; CDR3aa: CASSLGRGSETQYF
v_gene: TRBV7-3; d_gene: NA; abundance: many; j_gene: TRBJ1-1; CDR3nt: TGTGCCAGCGGCCGGGACGGTAACACTGAAGCTTTCTTT; CDR3aa: CASGRDGNTEAFF
v_gene: TRBV24-1; d_gene: NA; abundance: NA; j_gene: TRBJ1-6; CDR3nt: TGTGCCACCAATGTAAGGCAGGTTGATTCACCCCTCCACTTT; CDR3aa: CATNVRQVDSPLHF
v_gene: TRBV10-2; d_gene: TRBD2; abundance: many; j_gene: TRBJ2-2; CDR3nt: TGCGCCAGCAGTGGGACTAGCGGGAGGACCAACACCGGGGAGCTGTTTTTT; CDR3aa: CASSGTSGRTNTGELFF
v_gene: TRBV10-3; d_gene: NA; abundance: NA; j_gene: TRBJ1-1; CDR3nt: TGTGCCACCATTGGACAGACGGCTGAAGCTTTCTTT; CDR3aa: CATIGQTAEAFF
v_gene: TRBV20-1; d_gene: NA; abundance: NA; j_gene: TRBJ1-2; CDR3nt: TGCAGTGCTAGAGTTCAGGGGACCTATGGCTACACCTTC; CDR3aa: CSARVQGTYGYTF